This T cell receptor (beta chain) stems from a study of cytomegalovirus exposure and HLA in healthy donors. 13 Jbeta primers and 60 Vbeta primers were used for the PCR. Measured with immunoSEQ multiplex PCR; TCRdb has only the in-frame clones, and not every one. Of around 100,000 clones in the sample, over 60% were seen once. Of note for this clone: The antigen is undetermined.

General observations from the study: In a later analysis, a missense DCLRE1C variant was linked to TCR beta V- and J-gene trimming.

The sample consisted of PBMCs. The receptor's source is a female donor in good health and CMV-seropositive.

CDR3 sequence: CASSLDAGAWGTEAFF. The CDR3 nucleotides are TGTGCCAGCAGCTTAGATGCAGGGGCATGGGGCACTGAAGCTTTCTTT. The V gene is TRBV11-2, the J gene TRBJ1-1, with a possible D match to TRBD1 (6 bases). Germline CDR1 is SGHAT and CDR2 is FQNNGV. V was clipped by 0 bases and J by 4 bases, with 15 bases between them. This CDR3 has 16 amino acids.